Shown below are 15 T cell receptor beta chains from a single sample sequenced in a study of T-cell reconstitution after alpha-beta-depleted transplantation in children. Researchers prepared the TCRbeta library using unique molecular identifiers, the study reports. TCRdb analysed the PCR reads with MiXCR anew, one entry per CDR3 protein. Of about 830,000 distinct CDR3 sequences listed, around 17% are singletons. The specimen comprised PBMCs, mostly from graft donor cells, sampled 360 days after TCRalphabeta/CD19-depleted stem cell transplant. The source is a male patient between 10 and 17 years old who had a stem cell transplant for acute lymphoblastic leukemia, so the T cells may come from the graft donor.

This clonotype was recorded a few times. The V gene is TRBV12-3 or TRBV12-4, the J gene TRBJ1-6; possible D gene TRBD1, 6 bases. The CDR3 consists of 12 residues. Trimming took 5 bases from V and 9 from J, leaving 8 bases between them. CDR3 loop: CASSHRVSPLHF. The DNA of the CDR3 is TGTGCCAGCAGTCACAGGGTTTCACCCCTCCACTTT.

This clonotype was seen ten or more times. This chain uses TRBV29-1 with TRBJ2-3; a weak D match, TRBD2 (5 bases). The CDR3 extends over 10 amino acids. Trimming removed 6 bases from V and 10 bases from J, with 11 bases in between. The germline gives CDR1 SQVTM, CDR2 ANQGSEA. The CDR3 region has the DNA TGCAGCGTGAGGGTAAAGGCGCAGTATTTT. This codes for CSVRVKAQYF.

Here the CDR3 DNA reads TGCAGTGCTAGAGTAAGACTAGCGGGAGCCTATGAGCAGTTCTTC. Amino acid sequence: CSARVRLAGAYEQFF. The J gene is TRBJ2-1, the V gene TRBV20-1; 12 positions agree with TRBD2. V was clipped by 1 base and J by 8 bases; unmatched bases: 6. Germline V gene sequence: CDR1 DFQATT, CDR2 SNEGSKA (reference sequence). CDR3 length equals 15 residues.

This clonotype occurred a few times. The chain carries TRBV11-2 and TRBJ1-1; D unclear. Per germline, CDR1 SGHAT and CDR2 FQNNGV. The CDR3 spans 13 residues. Trimming removed 1 base at V and 5 bases at J, with 8 bases between. CDR3 coding DNA: TGTGCCAGCAGCTTAGTTACGGGAACTGAAGCTTTCTTT. Encoded protein: CASSLVTGTEAFF.

This chain links TRBV5-1 with TRBJ2-1; tentative D call: TRBD1 (5 bases). Looked up from germline, CDR1 is SGHRS and CDR2 is YFSETQ. V dropped 0 bases and J dropped 7 bases, with 14 bases sitting between them. The CDR3 contains 15 residues. The CDR3 protein is CASSLGGPTSNEQFF. Written as DNA, the CDR3 is TGCGCCAGCAGCTTGGGGGGCCCTACTTCTAATGAGCAGTTCTTC.

This clonotype has only a few counts. This sequence joins TRBV5-1 and TRBJ2-1, with 7 bases lining up with TRBD1. The germline V gene has CDR1 SGHRS and CDR2 YFSETQ. The J segment lost 8 bases and the V segment lost 1 base, leaving 6 bases of the junction unmatched. This CDR3 is built from 14 residues. CDR3: CASSLRTGPDEQFF. CDR3 DNA sequence: TGCGCCAGCAGCTTGAGGACAGGTCCCGATGAGCAGTTCTTC.

This clonotype was detected many times. The chain links TRBV5-1 to TRBJ2-5; 9 bases match TRBD1. The V gene end was trimmed by 3 bases and the J gene end by 5 bases; junction bases not matched to a gene: 5. The CDR3 extends over 14 amino acids. Germline V gives CDR1 SGHRS, CDR2 YFSETQ. The CDR3 loop is CASSWGTGLETQYF. As DNA, the CDR3 is TGCGCCAGCAGCTGGGGGACAGGGTTGGAGACCCAGTACTTC.

The chain's CDR3 is CASRYPLDRGSGNTIYF. CDR3 nucleotides: TGTGCCAGCAGGTACCCTCTGGACAGGGGCTCTGGAAACACCATATATTTT. V usage is TRBV7-9 and J usage is TRBJ1-3; TRBD1 aligns across 9 bases. CDR1 is SEHNR and CDR2 is FQNEAQ in the germline V gene (reference sequence). Trimming cost V 6 bases and J 0 bases; bases outside gene matches: 9. The CDR3 runs to 17 residues. The full variable domain, rest sourced from reference TRBV7-9 and TRBJ1-3, is DTGVSQNPRHKITKRGQNVTFRCDPISEHNRLYWYRQTLGQGPEFLTYFQNEAQLEKSRLLSDRFSAERPKGSFSTLEIQRTEQGDSAMYLCASRYPLDRGSGNTIYFGEGSWLTVV.

This clonotype was recorded a few times. V and J are TRBV10-2 and TRBJ1-1; D gene ambiguous. V dropped 6 bases and J dropped 7 bases, with 9 bases sitting between them. Germline V gives CDR1 WSHSY, CDR2 SAAADI. This CDR3 comprises 11 residues. CDR3 bases: TGCGCCAGCAGGGCCTTCGATGAAGCTTTCTTT. Encoded protein: CASRAFDEAFF.

This rearrangement joins TRBV7-6 to TRBJ2-7; D gene ambiguous. V shed 4 bases and J shed 5 bases, with 15 bases lying between them. CDR1 and CDR2 from the germline V gene are SGHVS and FNYEAQ. The CDR3 consists of 14 residues. This CDR3 is CASSSSLGFHEQYF. The CDR3 DNA sequence: TGTGCCAGCAGCTCGAGTCTGGGATTCCACGAGCAGTACTTC.

CDR3 DNA: TGTGCCAGCAGCTTAGTGGAGACAGGGTTCTACGAGCAGTACTTC. This sequence encodes CASSLVETGFYEQYF. V gene TRBV7-9 combines with J gene TRBJ2-7, with 7 bases matching TRBD1. J lost 3 bases, V lost 1 base, and 6 bases had no gene match. This CDR3 contains 15 residues. Germline V gene lookup returns CDR1 SEHNR and CDR2 FQNEAQ (reference sequence).

This clonotype was observed at least ten times. The chain joins TRBV9 to TRBJ2-7; tentatively, D is TRBD2 (6 bases). Germline V gives CDR1 SGDLS, CDR2 YYNGEE. The CDR3 is 13 amino acids. Deletions cut 0 bases from V and 4 bases from J, with 8 bases between. The DNA for the CDR3 is TGTGCCAGCAGCGTAGGCCTAGCGTACGAGCAGTACTTC. Encoded protein: CASSVGLAYEQYF.

The chain links TRBV12-3 or TRBV12-4 to TRBJ2-1; perhaps TRBD2 as D (6 bases). Trimming left V 6 bases short and J 0 bases short, with 15 bases between. The CDR3 contains 16 residues. The CDR3 DNA is TGTGCCAGCAGCCAACCCGGAGGGAGCTCCTACAATGAGCAGTTCTTC. It is translated as CASSQPGGSSYNEQFF.

V is TRBV7-9 and J is TRBJ2-2, with 8 bases fitting TRBD2. The CDR3 has 16 amino acids. Germline V gives CDR1 SEHNR, CDR2 FQNEAQ (reference sequence). The V and J ends lost 3 bases and 1 base, in that order; junction bases with no gene match: 4. CDR3 coding DNA: TGTGCCAGCAGCTTCTACCTAGCGGGGAACACCGGGGAGCTGTTTTTT. Amino acids: CASSFYLAGNTGELFF.

The chain carries TRBV7-2 and TRBJ2-7; 13 positions agree with TRBD2. Per germline, CDR1 SGHTA and CDR2 FQGNSA. CDR3 size: 17 residues. V was pared by 5 bases and J by 7 bases, with 14 bases of the junction left unmatched. The CDR3 DNA follows: TGTGCCAGCAGCCCGGGACTAGCGGGGCCTATAATTAGGGAGCAGTACTTC. Translating it yields CASSPGLAGPIIREQYF.